This is a list of T cell receptor beta chains from one sample in a study of a mutant IDH1 vaccine in newly diagnosed glioma. Here immunoSEQ multiplex PCR was the method, and the copy in TCRdb shows in-frame clones only, minus some. The table records some 130,000 clones, about 82% of them present only once. Antigens of these TCRs are unknown. Sequences were derived from PBMCs, sampled from a glioma patient whose treatment included an IDH1 peptide vaccine. The receptors here all came from a man aged 35 to 55 with glioma. Both conserved end residues are part of each CDR3. A D gene is named only where the DNA matches it firmly. Rows give clone size only sometimes, using once, few, many, or a class for an expanded clone.

d_gene	v_gene	abundance	j_gene	CDR3nt	CDR3aa
NA	TRBV11-2	NA	TRBJ1-1	TGTGCCAGCAGCTTAGATTGGGAGGGAATAGCTTTCTTT	CASSLDWEGIAFF
NA	TRBV27	NA	TRBJ2-6	TGTGCCAGCAGTCCGAGGGGACGGCTTAGCTCTGGGGCCAACGTCCTGACTTTC	CASSPRGRLSSGANVLTF
NA	TRBV5-4	NA	TRBJ1-6	TGTGCCAGCAGCTTGACAGTTTATAATTCACCCCTCCACTTT	CASSLTVYNSPLHF
TRBD1	TRBV7-2	NA	TRBJ2-1	TGTGCCAGCAGCCAAGGCCAGGGGGCTGGAGAGCAGTTCTTC	CASSQGQGAGEQFF
NA	TRBV15	NA	TRBJ2-7	TGTGCCACCAGCAGAGGGTATGGTGGTGACTACGAGCAGTACTTC	CATSRGYGGDYEQYF
NA	TRBV27	once	TRBJ2-2	TGTGCCAGCAGTTTATACGTATTAGGGTTTCCCGGGGAGCTGTTTTTT	CASSLYVLGFPGELFF
NA	TRBV7-6	many	TRBJ1-2	TGTGCCAGCAGCCCCCGGGAAGGGCGGACCTATGGCTACACCTTC	CASSPREGRTYGYTF
NA	TRBV12-5	NA	TRBJ2-1	TGTGCTAGTGGTTTGGGCCTTCGGGGAGGCGATGAGCAGTTCTTC	CASGLGLRGGDEQFF
NA	TRBV5-4	NA	TRBJ2-5	TGTGCCAGCAGCTTGGGGTCCGGGACAAAAGAGACCCAGTACTTC	CASSLGSGTKETQYF
NA	TRBV28	once	TRBJ1-2	TGTGCCAGCAGTCTGGATCTGGCGCCATATGGCTACACCTTC	CASSLDLAPYGYTF
NA	TRBV14	NA	TRBJ1-2	TGTGCCAGCAGCGCAGGGACACGTTCCTTCTATGGCTACACCTTC	CASSAGTRSFYGYTF
NA	TRBV19	NA	TRBJ2-1	TGTGCCAGTAGTCAAGGAGCCTATGAGCAGTTCTTC	CASSQGAYEQFF
NA	TRBV23-1	NA	TRBJ1-2	TGCGCCAGCAGTCAACGTGATATGGGGGGCCTCAGGAATGGCTACACCTTC	CASSQRDMGGLRNGYTF
NA	TRBV11-2	once	TRBJ2-2	TGTGCCAGCAGCTTAGGGGTCAGGGGCAACACCGGGGAGCTGTTTTTT	CASSLGVRGNTGELFF
NA	TRBV19	NA	TRBJ2-7	TGTGCCAGTAGTATTAGGCCCGGGATCAGCGAGCAGTACTTC	CASSIRPGISEQYF
NA	TRBV28	NA	TRBJ2-7	TGTGCCAGCAACGGGGACATTAACTACGAGCAGTACTTC	CASNGDINYEQYF
NA	TRBV5-6	NA	TRBJ2-2	TGTGCCAGCAGCTTGTTACTTCAGGGGCCGAACACCGGGGAGCTGTTTTTT	CASSLLLQGPNTGELFF
TRBD1	TRBV5-4	NA	TRBJ2-5	TGTGCCAGCAGCCCGACAGGGGAAGAGACCCAGTACTTC	CASSPTGEETQYF
TRBD1	TRBV28	NA	TRBJ2-2	TGTGCCAGCAGTTTATGGGTGGGGACAGGAGTGGGACAGACGAACACCGGGGAGCTGTTTTTT	CASSLWVGTGVGQTNTGELFF
NA	TRBV2	NA	TRBJ2-1	TGTGCCAGCAGCGAACAGGGGGGGGTCTACAATGAGCAGTTCTTC	CASSEQGGVYNEQFF
NA	TRBV10-2	NA	TRBJ2-5	TGCGCCAGCAGTGACTTCAGGGAACAAGAGACCCAGTACTTC	CASSDFREQETQYF
NA	TRBV15	NA	TRBJ2-3	TGTGCCACCAGCACCTCGGGCGAGCCAGGGGCAGATACGCAGTATTTT	CATSTSGEPGADTQYF
NA	TRBV2	NA	TRBJ1-1	TGTGCCAGCAGGGCCCGCTTGGGGGCTAACACTGAAGCTTTCTTT	CASRARLGANTEAFF
NA	TRBV7-2	NA	TRBJ1-1	TGTGCCAGCAGCCCTACGTCGGCCGACACTAAAGCTTTCTTT	CASSPTSADTKAFF
NA	TRBV29-1	few	TRBJ1-1	TGCAGCGTTGAACAGGGCAGGGGCACTGAAGCTTTCTTT	CSVEQGRGTEAFF
NA	TRBV2	NA	TRBJ2-7	TGTGCCAGCAGTGAAGCGCCTATTTACGAGCAGTACTTC	CASSEAPIYEQYF
NA	TRBV28	NA	TRBJ2-7	TGTGCCAGCAGTTTGGGTCAGGGGCTAAGGGAGCAGTACTTC	CASSLGQGLREQYF
NA	TRBV29-1	NA	TRBJ1-5	TGCAGCGTGGGGGCCCAGCCCCAGCATTTT	CSVGAQPQHF
TRBD1	TRBV6-5	few	TRBJ1-1	TGTGCCAGCAGTGTCGACAGGGACACTGAAGCTTTCTTT	CASSVDRDTEAFF
NA	TRBV20-1	NA	TRBJ2-5	TGCAGTGCTAAAAGGGGAGAGACCCAGTACTTC	CSAKRGETQYF
NA	TRBV7-9	NA	TRBJ1-2	TGTGCCAGCAGCTTAGCGGGGGGGAGAGGCTACACCTTC	CASSLAGGRGYTF